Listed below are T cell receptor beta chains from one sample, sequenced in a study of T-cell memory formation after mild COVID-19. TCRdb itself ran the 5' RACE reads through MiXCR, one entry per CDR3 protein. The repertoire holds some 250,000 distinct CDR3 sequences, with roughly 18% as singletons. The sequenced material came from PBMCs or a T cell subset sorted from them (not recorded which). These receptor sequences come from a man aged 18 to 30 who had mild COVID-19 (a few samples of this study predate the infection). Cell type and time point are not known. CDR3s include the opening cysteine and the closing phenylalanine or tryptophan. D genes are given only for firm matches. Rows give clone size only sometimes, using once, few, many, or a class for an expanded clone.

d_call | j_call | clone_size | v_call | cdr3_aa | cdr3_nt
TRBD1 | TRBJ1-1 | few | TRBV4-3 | CASSHRTGDMNTEAFF | TGCGCCAGCAGCCATAGGACAGGGGACATGAACACTGAAGCTTTCTTT
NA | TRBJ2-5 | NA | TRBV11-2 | CASSFARGTQYF | TGTGCCAGCAGCTTCGCAAGGGGGACCCAGTACTTC
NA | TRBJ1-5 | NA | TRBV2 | CASRLLDGNSFNQPQHF | TGTGCCAGCAGACTCCTCGATGGGAACAGCTTCAATCAGCCCCAGCATTTT
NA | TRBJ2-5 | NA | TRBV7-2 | CASSPEAAGAQETQYF | TGTGCCAGCAGCCCGGAGGCGGCAGGGGCCCAGGAGACCCAGTACTTC
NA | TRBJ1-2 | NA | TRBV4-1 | CASSQGSVSGYTF | TGCGCCAGCAGCCAAGGTTCAGTATCTGGCTACACCTTC
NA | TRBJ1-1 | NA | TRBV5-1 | CASSLEPGTNTEAFF | TGCGCCAGCAGCTTGGAGCCGGGGACGAACACTGAAGCTTTCTTT
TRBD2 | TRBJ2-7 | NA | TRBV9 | CASSVVGSGGPYEQYF | TGTGCCAGCAGCGTAGTCGGTAGCGGGGGCCCCTACGAGCAGTACTTC
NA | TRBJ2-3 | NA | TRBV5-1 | CASRTYKADTQYF | TGCGCCAGCAGAACGTACAAGGCCGATACGCAGTATTTT
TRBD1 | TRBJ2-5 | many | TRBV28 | CASQSPEVTGGGETQYF | TGTGCCAGCCAAAGCCCGGAGGTGACAGGGGGTGGGGAGACCCAGTACTTC
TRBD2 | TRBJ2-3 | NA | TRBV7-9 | CASSGGLGADTQYF | TGTGCCAGCAGCGGGGGACTAGGGGCAGATACGCAGTATTTT
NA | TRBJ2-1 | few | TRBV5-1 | CASSLAGLTYNEQFF | TGCGCCAGCAGCTTGGCCGGCTTAACGTACAATGAGCAGTTCTTC
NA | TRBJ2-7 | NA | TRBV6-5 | CASSRTAYEQYF | TGTGCCAGCAGCCGGACTGCGTACGAGCAGTACTTC
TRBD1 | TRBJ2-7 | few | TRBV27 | CASSLSGDRTYEQYF | TGTGCCAGCAGTTTATCGGGGGACAGGACCTACGAGCAGTACTTC
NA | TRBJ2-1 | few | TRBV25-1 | CASGPPMSPFF | TGTGCCAGCGGGCCCCCCATGAGTCCGTTCTTC
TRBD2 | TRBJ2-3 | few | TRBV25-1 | CASSGGGASDTQYF | TGTGCCAGCAGTGGCGGGGGGGCATCAGATACGCAGTATTTT
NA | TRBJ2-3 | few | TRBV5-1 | CASSPRAKATDTQYF | TGCGCCAGCAGCCCACGGGCAAAAGCAACAGATACGCAGTATTTT
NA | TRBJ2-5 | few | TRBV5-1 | CASSVQGVTETQYF | TGCGCCAGCAGCGTACAGGGAGTCACAGAGACCCAGTACTTC
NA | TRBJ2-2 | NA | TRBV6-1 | CASSGGGDTGELFF | TGTGCCAGCTCCGGAGGGGGAGACACCGGGGAGCTGTTTTTT
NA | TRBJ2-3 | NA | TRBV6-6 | CASSKIRGALDTQYF | TGTGCCAGCAGCAAGATAAGGGGGGCGTTAGATACGCAGTATTTT
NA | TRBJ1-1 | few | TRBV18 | CASSPSEVGAFF | TGTGCCAGCTCACCCTCGGAGGTCGGAGCTTTCTTT
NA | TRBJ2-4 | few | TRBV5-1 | CASTQGLAKNIQYF | TGCGCCAGCACCCAGGGGCTAGCCAAAAACATTCAGTACTTC
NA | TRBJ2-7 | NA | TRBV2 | CASRRRVAGGYEQYF | TGTGCCTCCCGGAGACGTGTGGCGGGCGGCTACGAGCAGTACTTC
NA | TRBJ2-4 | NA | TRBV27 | CASSLGAQNIQYF | TGTGCCAGCAGTTTAGGAGCACAGAACATTCAGTACTTC
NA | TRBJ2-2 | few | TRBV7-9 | CASSPSRAGELFF | TGTGCCAGCAGCCCGTCCAGGGCCGGGGAGCTGTTTTTT
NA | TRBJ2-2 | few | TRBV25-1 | CASQPSRTGELFF | TGTGCCAGCCAACCGTCGAGGACCGGGGAGCTGTTTTTT
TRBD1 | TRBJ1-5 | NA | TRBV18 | CASSPEDRGGVEAQHF | TGTGCCAGCTCACCTGAGGACAGGGGTGGAGTAGAGGCCCAGCATTTT
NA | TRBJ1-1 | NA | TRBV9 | CASSAPGTEAFF | TGTGCCAGCAGCGCCCCTGGGACTGAAGCTTTCTTT
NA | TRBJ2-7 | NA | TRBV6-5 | CASSYSTVAGYEQYF | TGTGCCAGCAGTTACTCGACAGTTGCGGGGTACGAGCAGTACTTC
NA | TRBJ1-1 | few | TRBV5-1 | CASSLFLGTEAFF | TGCGCCAGCAGCTTGTTCCTGGGAACTGAAGCTTTCTTT
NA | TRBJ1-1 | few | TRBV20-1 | CSAPGRGNTEAFF | TGCAGTGCCCCCGGGAGGGGCAACACTGAAGCTTTCTTT
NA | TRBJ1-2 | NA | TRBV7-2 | CASSAERSYGYTF | TGTGCCAGCAGCGCCGAGCGGAGCTATGGCTACACCTTC
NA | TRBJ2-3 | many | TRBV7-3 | CASSLSRGDTQYF | TGTGCCAGCAGCTTAAGTAGGGGCGATACGCAGTATTTT
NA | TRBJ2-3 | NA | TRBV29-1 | CSVIRQRAVDTQYF | TGCAGCGTGATCCGACAGCGCGCGGTGGATACGCAGTATTTT
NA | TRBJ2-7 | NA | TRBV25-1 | CASSAAFYEQYF | TGTGCCAGCAGTGCGGCGTTCTACGAGCAGTACTTC
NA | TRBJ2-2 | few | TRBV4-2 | CASSQDVAGSGELFF | TGTGCCAGCAGCCAAGATGTTGCCGGAAGCGGGGAGCTGTTTTTT
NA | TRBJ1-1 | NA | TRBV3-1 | CASSPIASGTIAFF | TGTGCCAGCAGCCCCATCGCTTCCGGGACAATCGCTTTCTTT
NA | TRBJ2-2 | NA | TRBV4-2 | CASSQELPPNTGELFF | TGTGCCAGCAGCCAAGAACTCCCACCGAACACCGGGGAGCTGTTTTTT
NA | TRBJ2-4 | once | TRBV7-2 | CASSLVVRGGPGNIQYF | TGTGCCAGCAGCTTAGTCGTCAGGGGGGGCCCCGGAAACATTCAGTACTTC
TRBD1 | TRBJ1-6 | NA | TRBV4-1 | CASSRNRGENESPLHF | TGCGCCAGCAGCCGTAACAGGGGTGAGAACGAATCACCCCTCCACTTT
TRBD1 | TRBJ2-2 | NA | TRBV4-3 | CASSLEQGGYTGELFF | TGCGCCAGCAGCCTGGAACAGGGGGGCTACACCGGGGAGCTGTTTTTT
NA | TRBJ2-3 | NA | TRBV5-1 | CASSPTQGRDTQYF | TGCGCCAGCAGCCCTACCCAGGGGAGAGATACGCAGTATTTT
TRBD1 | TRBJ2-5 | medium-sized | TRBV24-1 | CATSDNIRGQGNETQYF | TGTGCCACCAGTGACAACATAAGGGGGCAGGGAAATGAGACCCAGTACTTC
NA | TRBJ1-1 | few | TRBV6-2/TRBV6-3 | CASSYSYYRLNTEAFF | TGTGCCAGCAGTTACTCGTATTACAGACTGAACACTGAAGCTTTCTTT
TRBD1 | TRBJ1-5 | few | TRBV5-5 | CASSLVGGEGPQHF | TGTGCCAGCAGCTTGGTAGGGGGCGAAGGCCCCCAGCATTTT
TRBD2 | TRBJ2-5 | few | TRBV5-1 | CASSLESSGGYETQYF | TGCGCCAGCAGCTTGGAGTCTAGCGGGGGGTATGAGACCCAGTACTTC